Following are 7 T cell receptor beta chains from one sample sequenced in a study of technical replicates of blood from several donors. Measured with immunoSEQ multiplex PCR; TCRdb has only the in-frame clones, and not every one. Counted here are over 60,000 clones, about 92% occurring once; the ten biggest clones make up 0.25%. Sequenced: T cells isolated from PBMCs. The receptors derive from a human donor in good health.

The genes are TRBV19 and TRBJ1-2, with 9 bases aligning to TRBD1. The CDR3 loop spans 17 amino acids. Germline V gene data show CDR1 as LNHDA and CDR2 as SQIVND (reference sequence). The V segment lost 4 bases and the J segment 6 bases; nucleotides outside the gene matches: 15. The CDR3 protein is CASSRPPVGTGYDGYTF. The CDR3 coding sequence is TGTGCCAGTAGTAGACCCCCGGTCGGGACAGGGTACGATGGCTACACCTTC. The whole variable domain, remainder taken from reference TRBV19 and TRBJ1-2, is DGGITQSPKYLFRKEGQNVTLSCEQNLNHDAMYWYRQDPGQGLRLIYYSQIVNDFQKGDIAEGYSVSREKKESFPLTVTSAQKNPTAFYLCASSRPPVGTGYDGYTFGSGTRLTVV.

The chain is built from TRBV6-5 and TRBJ1-1; TRBD1 matches 8 bases. Germline trimming cut 4 bases from V and 3 bases from J; bases unmatched to any gene: 10. This CDR3 has 16 amino acids. CDR1 and CDR2 (germline): MNHEY, SVGAGI. CDR3 amino acids: CASSSKIRGPDTEAFF. CDR3 nucleotides: TGTGCCAGCAGTTCGAAAATCAGGGGGCCGGACACTGAAGCTTTCTTT.

The genes are TRBV5-5 and TRBJ2-4, with D possibly being TRBD2 (6 bases). CDR3 length: 17 amino acids. Trimming cost V 6 bases and J 6 bases, with 25 bases left between them. CDR1 is SGHKS, CDR2 YYEKEE, per germline (reference sequence). CDR3 protein: CASNLGGLSGVGNIQYF. In DNA form, the CDR3 reads TGTGCCAGCAACCTGGGGGGTCTCTCGGGAGTGGGAAACATTCAGTACTTC. The entire variable domain, with the rest obtained from reference TRBV5-5 and TRBJ2-4, is as follows: DAGVTQSPTHLIKTRGQQVTLRCSPISGHKSVSWYQQVLGQGPQFIFQYYEKEERGRGNFPDRFSARQFPNYSSELNVNALLLGDSALYLCASNLGGLSGVGNIQYFGAGTRLSVL.

The chain links TRBV9 to TRBJ2-1; 8 nucleotides line up with TRBD1. The CDR3 covers 15 residues. Germline V gene data show CDR1 as SGDLS and CDR2 as YYNGEE. V lost 0 bases to trimming and J lost 9 bases; unmatched junction nucleotides: 8. The CDR3 sequence: CASSVEGQGLLEQFF. CDR3 coding DNA: TGTGCCAGCAGCGTAGAAGGACAGGGACTTCTTGAGCAGTTCTTC. Variable domain in full (rest from reference TRBV9 and TRBJ2-1): DSGVTQTPKHLITATGQRVTLRCSPRSGDLSVYWYQQSLDQGLQFLIQYYNGEERAKGNILERFSAQQFPDLHSELNLSSLELGDSALYFCASSVEGQGLLEQFFGPGTRLTVL.

V gene TRBV5-1 combines with J gene TRBJ2-5; D is ambiguous. Looked up from germline, CDR1 is SGHRS and CDR2 is YFSETQ. The V end was cut by 4 bases, the J end by 5 bases, with 12 bases between. This CDR3 comprises 13 residues. DNA of the CDR3: TGCGCCAGCAGCCCAATGAAACTGGAGACCCAGTACTTC. Its translation: CASSPMKLETQYF.

V gene TRBV2 combines with J gene TRBJ2-1; D not certain. Trimming cost V 3 bases and J 8 bases, with 11 bases left between them. Germline lookup yields CDR1 SNHLY and CDR2 FYNNEI. The CDR3 is 13 residues long. The CDR3 DNA reads as TGTGCCAGCAGTGAGCTCCGCTCGGATGAGCAGTTCTTC. It specifies CASSELRSDEQFF. Variable domain in full (rest from reference TRBV2 and TRBJ2-1): EPEVTQTPSHQVTQMGQEVILRCVPISNHLYFYWYRQILGQKVEFLVSFYNNEISEKSEIFDDQFSVERPDGSNFTLKIRSTKLEDSAMYFCASSELRSDEQFFGPGTRLTVL.

This chain connects TRBV30 to TRBJ1-4, with D possibly being TRBD1 (5 bases). Trimming took 4 bases from V and 3 from J, leaving 12 bases between them. This CDR3 region has 14 residues. Germline-derived CDR1 and CDR2 are GTSNPN and SVGIG (reference sequence). The CDR3 DNA follows: TGTGCCTGGACAGGGCAGTCACCTAATGAAAAACTGTTTTTT. Its translation: CAWTGQSPNEKLFF.